This TCR beta chain came from a study of blood T cell repertoires in COVID-19. Overall study: The origin of the acute and convalescent COVID-19 samples was the United States, Italy and Spain. T cells, B-cell-depleted T cells, or PBMCs supplied cDNA or gDNA.

Trimming took 0 bases from V and 4 from J, leaving 7 bases between them. The CDR3 covers 13 residues. Per the germline V gene, CDR1 is SGHNT and CDR2 is YYREEE (reference sequence). Original methodology: Counts of nucleated cells, estimated from reference gene primer amplification, were obtained. Sequencing was performed with immunoSEQ multiplex PCR; in TCRdb, only in-frame clones are kept and a portion is missing. The DNA gave D and trimming, while V, J and clone size come from that table. The sample carries around 500,000 clones, 80% to 90% recorded once. This sequence originates from a human donor in a cohort sampled during active COVID-19. The material sequenced was peripheral blood. The chain couples TRBV5-4 to TRBJ2-5; D uncertain. CDR3 coding DNA: TGTGCCAGCAGCTTGGCCCCCCGAGAGACCCAGTACTTC. This translates into CASSLAPRETQYF.